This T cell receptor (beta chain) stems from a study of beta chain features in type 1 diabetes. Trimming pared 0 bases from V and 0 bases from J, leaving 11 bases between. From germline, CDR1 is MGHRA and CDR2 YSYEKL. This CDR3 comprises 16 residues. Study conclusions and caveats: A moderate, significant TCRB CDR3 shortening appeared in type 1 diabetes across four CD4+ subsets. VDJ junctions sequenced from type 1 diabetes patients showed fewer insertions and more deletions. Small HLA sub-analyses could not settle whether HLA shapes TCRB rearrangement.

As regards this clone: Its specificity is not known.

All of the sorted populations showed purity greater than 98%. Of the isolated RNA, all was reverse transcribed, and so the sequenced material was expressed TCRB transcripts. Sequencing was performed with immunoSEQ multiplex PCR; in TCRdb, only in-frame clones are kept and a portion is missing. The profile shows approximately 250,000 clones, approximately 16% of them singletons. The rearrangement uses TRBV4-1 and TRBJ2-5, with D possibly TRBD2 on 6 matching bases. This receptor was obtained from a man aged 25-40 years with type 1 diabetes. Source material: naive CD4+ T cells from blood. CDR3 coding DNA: TGCGCCAGCAGCCAAGATCCCGGAGGGTACCAAGAGACCCAGTACTTC. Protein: CASSQDPGGYQETQYF.